This record concerns one T cell receptor (beta chain) sequence. The entry originates in a study of blood T cell repertoires in COVID-19. Study at large: The United States, Italy and Spain supplied acute and convalescent COVID-19 samples.

The protocol was immunoSEQ multiplex PCR, while the TCRdb copy is restricted to in-frame clones and leaves out a portion. The profile shows 200,000 to 300,000 clones, roughly 86% of them singletons. This CDR3 has 14 amino acids. From germline, CDR1 is MNHEY and CDR2 SMNVEV (reference sequence). V dropped 4 bases and J dropped 2 bases, with 11 bases sitting between them. The V call is TRBV27, the J call TRBJ1-2; possible D gene TRBD1, 6 bases. The clonotype comes from a woman aged 60-75 years with COVID-19, enrolled during active disease. The material sequenced was peripheral blood. DNA for the CDR3: TGTGCCAGCAGTTCCGTTACAGGGAACTATGGCTACACCTTC. Its protein is CASSSVTGNYGYTF.